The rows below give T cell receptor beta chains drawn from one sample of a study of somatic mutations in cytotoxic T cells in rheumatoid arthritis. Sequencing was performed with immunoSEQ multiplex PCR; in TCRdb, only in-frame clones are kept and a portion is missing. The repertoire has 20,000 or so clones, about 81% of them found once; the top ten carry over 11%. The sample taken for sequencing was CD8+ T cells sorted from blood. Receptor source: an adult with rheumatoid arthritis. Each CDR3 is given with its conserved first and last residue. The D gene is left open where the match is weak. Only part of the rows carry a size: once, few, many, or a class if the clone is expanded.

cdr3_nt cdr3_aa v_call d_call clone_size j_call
TGCGCCAGCAGCCAAGATCGGACAGGGGGCTCCGGAAACACCATATATTTT CASSQDRTGGSGNTIYF TRBV4-3 TRBD1 - TRBJ1-3
TGTGCCACCTCAGGGACAGGGTCGAACACTGAAGCTTTCTTT CATSGTGSNTEAFF TRBV15 TRBD1 few TRBJ1-1
TGTGCCAGCAGTCCTATAGCCGGGCCCAGACCCTCCGAGCAGTACTTC CASSPIAGPRPSEQYF TRBV28 - - TRBJ2-7
TGCGCCAGCAGACTGGAGTACAGTATGAACACTGAAGCTTTCTTT CASRLEYSMNTEAFF TRBV5-1 - - TRBJ1-1
TGCGCCAGCAGCCAAGAGACAACTCAGAACACTGAAGCTTTCTTT CASSQETTQNTEAFF TRBV4-3 - - TRBJ1-1
TGTGCCAGCAGCTCGGATGGTCAGGGACCTGCTAACTATGGCTACACCTTC CASSSDGQGPANYGYTF TRBV5-5 - - TRBJ1-2
TGCGCCAGCAGCCGGGAGAGGGGCGGCGCCTATGGCTACACCTTC CASSRERGGAYGYTF TRBV4-3 - once TRBJ1-2
TGCGCCAGCAGCCAAGATGGCGAAACCTATGGCTACACCTTC CASSQDGETYGYTF TRBV4-3 - - TRBJ1-2
TGTGCCAGCAGCCAACGGACAGGGGTGGCAGAGACCCAGTACTTC CASSQRTGVAETQYF TRBV14 TRBD1 - TRBJ2-5
TGTGCCAGCAGGGACATCGCTTATAATTCACCCCTCCACTTT CASRDIAYNSPLHF TRBV28 - few TRBJ1-6
TGTGCCTCGTTGACCGGTAATGAAAAACTGTTTTTT CASLTGNEKLFF TRBV30 - once TRBJ1-4
TGTGCCAGCAGCTTAGCGTACAGCGGGGTAAGCACAGATACGCAGTATTTT CASSLAYSGVSTDTQYF TRBV7-9 TRBD2 - TRBJ2-3
TGTGCCAGCAGCTTGGGGACAGGAGGGACCCAGTACTTC CASSLGTGGTQYF TRBV5-6 TRBD1 - TRBJ2-5
TGCAGTGCTAGTGGACGAGAGCAGTACTTC CSASGREQYF TRBV20-1 - - TRBJ2-7
TGTGCCACCAGCAGGGCGGTCGTCCAGTATGGCTACACCTTC CATSRAVVQYGYTF TRBV15 - - TRBJ1-2
TGCAGCGTTGACCCTAGCGGGACTTACAATGAGCAGTTCTTC CSVDPSGTYNEQFF TRBV29-1 TRBD2 - TRBJ2-1
TGTGCCATCAGTGAGTCAGGACAGACAGTTGAAGCTTTCTTT CAISESGQTVEAFF TRBV10-3 - few TRBJ1-1
TGCGCCAGCAGCCAAGATAATAGCGGGGGGGCCGAGTATTTT CASSQDNSGGAEYF TRBV4-3 TRBD2 - TRBJ2-3
TGCGCCAGCAGGGAAGAGGACTCCACAGATACGCAGTATTTT CASREEDSTDTQYF TRBV5-1 - - TRBJ2-3
TGTGCCAGCAGTGAAAACCAGGAGCGTCAGACCCAGTACTTC CASSENQERQTQYF TRBV6-4 - - TRBJ2-5
TGCGCCAGCGGGGCCCAGGCCGAAAAACTGTTTTTT CASGAQAEKLFF TRBV4-1 - - TRBJ1-4
TGTGCCAGCAGACCCTCCAAAACCCAGGGGAGCGAGCAGTACTTC CASRPSKTQGSEQYF TRBV27 - - TRBJ2-7
TGTGCCAGTAGTCTTCTAGGGGCGGGGGACAAGAATGAGCAGTTCTTC CASSLLGAGDKNEQFF TRBV19 - - TRBJ2-1
TGTGCCAGCAGCTTGGATGGCTACACCTTC CASSLDGYTF TRBV5-8 - medium-sized TRBJ1-2
TGTGCCAGTAGGCCGGGTTTCTACAATGAGCAGTTCTTC CASRPGFYNEQFF TRBV19 - - TRBJ2-1
TGTGCCAGCAGCCCGACAGGGTCCCAAGAGACCCAGTACTTC CASSPTGSQETQYF TRBV7-8 TRBD1 - TRBJ2-5
TGTGCCTGGAACGCGGGACAGGGGCTCTATGGCTACACCTTC CAWNAGQGLYGYTF TRBV30 TRBD1 - TRBJ1-2
TGTGCCAGCAGGGCCGGGACAGGGACCTACGAGCAGTACTTC CASRAGTGTYEQYF TRBV28 TRBD1 - TRBJ2-7
TGTGCCAGCAGTTTAAGTCCGGTTGGCACTGAAGCTTTCTTT CASSLSPVGTEAFF TRBV27 - once TRBJ1-1
TGTGCCAGCAGCGTAGAGGGGGGTCCGGGGAACACCGGGGAGCTGTTTTTT CASSVEGGPGNTGELFF TRBV9 - - TRBJ2-2
TGCGCCAGCAGCCAAGATCGGCGAAACTACGAGCAGTACTTC CASSQDRRNYEQYF TRBV4-3 - - TRBJ2-7
TGTGCCAGTAGTATAGTAGGGACAGGGGGCAATCAGCCCCAGCATTTT CASSIVGTGGNQPQHF TRBV19 TRBD1 - TRBJ1-5
TGTGCCAGCAGCTTAGTCAATGGGGACACTGAAGCTTTCTTT CASSLVNGDTEAFF TRBV11-3 - - TRBJ1-1
TGTGCCAGCAGCCAAGATCCGACTAGCGCTAGCGAGCAGTACTTC CASSQDPTSASEQYF TRBV4-2 TRBD2 - TRBJ2-7
TGTGCCAGCAGCTCACAGGGACTCTCTGGAAACACCATATATTTT CASSSQGLSGNTIYF TRBV7-8 - - TRBJ1-3
TGCGCCAGCAGCCAGGGTTCGGGAGCGGGGGGATACGAGCAGTACTTC CASSQGSGAGGYEQYF TRBV4-1 TRBD2 - TRBJ2-7
TGCGCCAGCAGCCAAGATGTGGAGGGTAACTATGGCTACACCTTC CASSQDVEGNYGYTF TRBV4-3 - - TRBJ1-2